This is a list of T cell receptor beta chains from one sample in a study of blood T cell repertoires in COVID-19. The assay was immunoSEQ multiplex PCR, and TCRdb's table has in-frame clones only and misses some. Among a few hundred thousand clones listed, approximately 85% were seen once. Sequenced input: peripheral blood. The source is a human donor with COVID-19, enrolled during active disease. The donor label of this sample is uncertain. Each CDR3 is given with its conserved first and last residue. The D gene is left open where the match is weak. The listing skips clone size in some rows; elsewhere it reads once, few, many or a size class.

j_call | v_call | d_call | clone_size | cdr3_aa | cdr3_nt
TRBJ1-5 | TRBV28 | TRBD1 | . | CASSSTGGLEPQHF | TGTGCCAGCAGTTCGACAGGGGGCTTGGAGCCCCAGCATTTT
TRBJ1-5 | TRBV5-1 | TRBD1 | once | CASSPGQHSNQPQHF | TGCGCCAGCAGCCCGGGACAGCATAGCAATCAGCCCCAGCATTTT
TRBJ2-7 | TRBV29-1 | TRBD2 | . | CSVAQAGGAYEQYF | TGCAGCGTTGCACAAGCGGGAGGAGCCTACGAGCAGTACTTC
TRBJ2-5 | TRBV11-3 | . | . | CASSLGAGTQYF | TGTGCCAGCAGCTTAGGGGCGGGGACCCAGTACTTC
TRBJ2-2 | TRBV12-5 | TRBD1 | . | CASGGQGGTGELFF | TGTGCTAGTGGTGGACAGGGGGGGACCGGGGAGCTGTTTTTT
TRBJ1-2 | TRBV6-2/TRBV6-3 | . | once | CASSPLRTVNYGYTF | TGTGCCAGCAGTCCGCTTAGGACAGTTAACTATGGCTACACCTTC
TRBJ2-2 | TRBV19 | . | . | CASRGSPGTGELFF | TGTGCCAGTAGGGGGAGTCCGGGCACCGGGGAGCTGTTTTTT
TRBJ1-1 | TRBV28 | TRBD1 | few | CASTYRGRKNTEAFF | TGTGCCAGCACCTACAGGGGCCGGAAGAACACTGAAGCTTTCTTT
TRBJ1-1 | TRBV29-1 | . | . | CSVEGGWASSTEAFF | TGCAGCGTTGAAGGGGGCTGGGCCTCCAGCACTGAAGCTTTCTTT
TRBJ1-5 | TRBV15 | TRBD1 | once | CATASDRGALYSNQPQHF | TGTGCCACCGCGTCCGACAGGGGGGCCCTTTATAGCAATCAGCCCCAGCATTTT
TRBJ2-1 | TRBV5-1 | TRBD2 | few | CASSAGTSGRWGEQFF | TGCGCCAGCAGCGCGGGGACTAGCGGGAGGTGGGGTGAGCAGTTCTTC
TRBJ2-7 | TRBV2 | . | . | CASSESLYYEQYF | TGTGCCAGCAGTGAATCCCTCTACTACGAGCAGTACTTC
TRBJ2-7 | TRBV7-9 | TRBD2 | . | CASSSSGRNTYEQYF | TGTGCCAGCAGCTCGAGCGGGAGGAACACCTACGAGCAGTACTTC
TRBJ1-5 | TRBV10-3 | TRBD1 | . | CAISSGTVNQPQHF | TGTGCCATCAGTTCCGGGACAGTCAATCAGCCCCAGCATTTT
TRBJ2-2 | TRBV7-6 | TRBD2 | . | CASRGLAGGVLTGELFF | TGTGCCAGCAGGGGACTAGCGGGAGGGGTCCTTACCGGGGAGCTGTTTTTT
TRBJ1-2 | TRBV19 | . | once | CASSIARQPNYGYTF | TGTGCCAGTAGTATAGCGAGACAGCCTAACTATGGCTACACCTTC
TRBJ1-5 | TRBV6-1 | . | . | CASSEAGIRNQPQHF | TGTGCCAGCAGTGAGGCAGGGATTAGAAATCAGCCCCAGCATTTT
TRBJ1-5 | TRBV7-3 | . | . | CASSLDRNQPQHF | TGTGCCAGCAGCTTAGACAGAAATCAGCCCCAGCATTTT
TRBJ1-2 | TRBV30 | TRBD1 | . | CAWSATGEGGYTF | TGTGCCTGGAGTGCGACAGGGGAAGGGGGCTACACCTTC
TRBJ2-7 | TRBV6-2/TRBV6-3 | TRBD2 | . | CASSTLPGLALSYEQYF | TGTGCCAGCAGTACCCTTCCGGGACTAGCCCTCTCCTACGAGCAGTACTTC
TRBJ1-6 | TRBV3-1/TRBV3-2 | TRBD1 | . | CASSRRDRDSPLHF | TGTGCCAGCAGCCGCCGGGACAGGGATTCACCCCTCCACTTT
TRBJ1-1 | TRBV19 | . | . | CASRRQGQNTEAFF | TGTGCCAGTAGGAGACAAGGACAGAACACTGAAGCTTTCTTT
TRBJ1-6 | TRBV6-4 | TRBD1 | . | CASSFTGTEGSPLHF | TGTGCCAGCAGTTTTACCGGGACAGAGGGATCACCCCTCCACTTT
TRBJ2-4 | TRBV30 | TRBD2 | once | CARGRAGGGDIQYF | TGTGCCAGAGGGAGAGCGGGAGGTGGAGACATTCAGTACTTC
TRBJ2-5 | TRBV11-2 | . | once | CASSPWGGKETQYF | TGTGCCAGCAGCCCGTGGGGCGGGAAGGAGACCCAGTACTTC
TRBJ1-5 | TRBV19 | . | . | CASSIEVGVSGWQPQHF | TGTGCCAGTAGTATAGAAGTGGGGGTTAGCGGGTGGCAGCCCCAGCATTTT
TRBJ2-3 | TRBV5-6 | . | many | CASSLGSSGYTQYF | TGTGCCAGCAGCTTGGGGTCGTCAGGTTATACGCAGTATTTT
TRBJ1-6 | TRBV28 | TRBD1 | . | CASSETRDRYNSPLHF | TGTGCCAGCAGTGAGACCCGGGACAGGTATAATTCACCCCTCCACTTT
TRBJ1-4 | TRBV28 | TRBD1 | . | CASSLYPGGNEKLFF | TGTGCCAGCAGTTTATATCCAGGGGGAAATGAAAAACTGTTTTTT